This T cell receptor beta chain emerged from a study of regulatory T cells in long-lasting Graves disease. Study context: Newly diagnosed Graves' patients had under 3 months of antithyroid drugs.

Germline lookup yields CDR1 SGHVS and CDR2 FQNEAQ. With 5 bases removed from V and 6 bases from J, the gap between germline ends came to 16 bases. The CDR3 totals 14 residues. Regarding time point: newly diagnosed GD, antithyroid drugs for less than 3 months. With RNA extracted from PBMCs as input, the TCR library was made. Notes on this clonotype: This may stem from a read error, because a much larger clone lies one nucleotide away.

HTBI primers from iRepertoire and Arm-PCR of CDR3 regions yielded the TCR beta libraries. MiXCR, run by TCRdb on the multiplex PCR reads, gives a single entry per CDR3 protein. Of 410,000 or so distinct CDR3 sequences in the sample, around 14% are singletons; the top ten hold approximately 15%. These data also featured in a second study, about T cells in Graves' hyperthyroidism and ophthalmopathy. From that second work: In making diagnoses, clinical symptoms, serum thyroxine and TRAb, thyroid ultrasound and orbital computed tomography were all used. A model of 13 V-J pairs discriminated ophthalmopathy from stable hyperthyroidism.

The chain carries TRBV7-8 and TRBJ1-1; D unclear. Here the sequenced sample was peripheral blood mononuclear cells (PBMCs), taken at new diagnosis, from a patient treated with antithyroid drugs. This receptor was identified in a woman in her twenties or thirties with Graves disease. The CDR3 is CASSGRGPSAEAFF. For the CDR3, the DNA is TGTGCCAGCAGCGGCAGAGGGCCGAGCGCTGAAGCTTTCTTT.